Included here is one T cell receptor beta chain sequence, with context. Its antigen is currently unknown. V lost 6 bases to trimming and J lost 2 bases; unmatched junction nucleotides: 1. The CDR3 sequence is 13 residues long. Per the germline V gene, CDR1 is SNHLY and CDR2 is FYNNEI. The data originate from a study of shared clonotypes between healthy human individuals. Study-wide results and caveats: Estimated clonotype richness was generally higher in naive than memory subsets. It was expected that sequencing depth would affect clonotype sharing among donors.

Data came from immunoSEQ multiplex PCR; TCRdb stores just in-frame clones and leaves some out. The sample yields 2,500,000 or so clones, approximately 90% seen once. Splitting the CD4+ cells yielded a CD45RA+ naive subset and a CD45RA-negative memory subset. Specimen: naive CD4+ T cells from PBMCs. Stated subset: CD45RA+ positively selected. The chain employs TRBV2 and TRBJ2-1; 7 bases match TRBD1. This TCR was recovered from a man aged 18 to 30 in good health. Some clones in this sample may be carry-over from other donors' samples. The CDR3 sequence is CASSRGTYNEQFF. DNA of the CDR3: TGTGCCAGCAGCAGGGGGACCTACAATGAGCAGTTCTTC. Full variable domain (remainder filled in from reference TRBV2 and TRBJ2-1): EPEVTQTPSHQVTQMGQEVILRCVPISNHLYFYWYRQILGQKVEFLVSFYNNEISEKSEIFDDQFSVERPDGSNFTLKIRSTKLEDSAMYFCASSRGTYNEQFFGPGTRLTVL.